Below are 32 T cell receptor beta chains sequenced from a single sample in a study of vaccination and CD4 T cells after COVID-19. These receptors' antigens are unknown. Treatment denoted: approximately nine-day PBMC culture with coronavirus spike peptide pools or control peptides (ViraFEST assay). Sequenced with the Oncomine TCR Beta short-read assay was DNA taken from cultured CD4+ T cells. A single record per CDR3 protein comes from TCRdb applying MiXCR to the PCR reads. The repertoire holds some 20,000 distinct CDR3 sequences, with 25% to 40% as singletons. The specimen was cultured CD4+ T cells from blood. The receptors stem from a human donor with COVID-19.

V is TRBV6-1 and J is TRBJ1-5; the match to TRBD1 covers 8 bases. This CDR3 spans 14 amino acids. Germline V CDR1 and CDR2: MNHNS, SASEGT. V shed 5 bases, J shed 7 bases, and the junction held 7 bases outside the gene matches. This chain's CDR3 is CASSMQGAGQPQHF. The CDR3 DNA reads TGTGCCAGCAGTATGCAGGGGGCTGGACAGCCCCAGCATTTT.

This clonotype has only a few counts. The chain has TRBV7-2 and TRBJ2-1; maybe TRBD2 (5 bases). The CDR3 length is 15 residues. CDR1 and CDR2 from the germline V gene are SGHTA and FQGNSA. The V and J ends lost 5 bases and 0 bases respectively, with 11 bases between them. Here the CDR3 DNA reads TGTGCCAGCAGCCCGTCGGGGAGCTCCTACAATGAGCAGTTCTTC. Translated, it gives CASSPSGSSYNEQFF.

This clonotype was found once. At one boundary the junction diverges from the germline segment, which might be a read error. This rearrangement joins TRBV27 to TRBJ1-6, with unresolved D. Looked up from germline, CDR1 is MNHEY and CDR2 is SMNVEV (reference sequence). The CDR3 is 12 amino acids. CDR3 residues: CTSSRRNSPLHF. The DNA for the CDR3 is TGTACCAGCAGCCGTCGTAATTCACCCCTCCACTTT.

This clonotype was seen only a few times. The V and J genes are TRBV7-9 and TRBJ1-4; D is uncertain. The V end was cut by 3 bases, the J end by 6 bases, with 8 bases between. The CDR3 length is 13 residues. Germline CDR1 SEHNR, CDR2 FQNEAQ (reference sequence). The CDR3 loop reads CASSFLGYEKLFF. The CDR3 nucleotides read TGTGCCAGCAGCTTCTTAGGGTATGAAAAACTGTTTTTT.

This clonotype was picked up a small number of times. The genes are TRBV7-3 and TRBJ1-2, with D unclear. CDR1 SGHTA and CDR2 FQGTGA come from the germline V gene. The V end was cut by 5 bases, the J end by 6 bases, with 13 bases between. The CDR3 consists of 13 residues. CDR3 amino acids: CASSQDRDHGYTF. CDR3 nucleotides: TGTGCCAGCAGCCAAGACCGGGATCATGGCTACACCTTC.

The V gene is TRBV5-1, the J gene TRBJ2-3; 10 bases agree with TRBD2. The junction had 4 bases not matched to a gene; V was cut back by 3 bases and J by 0 bases. CDR1 SGHRS and CDR2 YFSETQ come from the germline V gene. The CDR3 is made up of 16 amino acids. The CDR3 DNA sequence: TGCGCCAGCAGCTCATTAGCGGGGGGTAGCACAGATACGCAGTATTTT. Its translation is CASSSLAGGSTDTQYF.

The CDR3 protein is CASSLGGQGHGYTF. CDR3 bases: TGTGCCAGCAGTTTGGGGGGACAGGGCCATGGCTACACCTTC. The rearrangement uses TRBV27 and TRBJ1-2; the match to TRBD1 covers 9 bases. V dropped 3 bases and J dropped 6; count of bases not matched to a gene: 5. Germline CDR1 reads MNHEY; CDR2 reads SMNVEV (reference sequence). The CDR3 extends over 14 amino acids.

The chain couples TRBV20-1 to TRBJ2-7, with D perhaps TRBD1 (5 bases). Trimming removed 0 bases from V and 5 bases from J, with 11 bases in between. This CDR3 region has 13 residues. The germline CDR1 and CDR2 sequences are DFQATT and SNEGSKA (reference sequence). In DNA, the CDR3 is TGCAGTGCTAGAGAGGCAGGGTACCACGAGCAGTACTTC. It translates to CSAREAGYHEQYF.

The chain has TRBV18 and TRBJ1-6; D call uncertain. V shed 3 bases and J shed 0 bases, with 9 bases lying between them. This CDR3 is built from 16 residues. Germline CDR1 reads KGHSH; CDR2 reads LQKENI. The CDR3 bases are TGTGCCAGCTCACCTAAAGGGAGCTCCTATAATTCACCCCTCCACTTT. Its translation is CASSPKGSSYNSPLHF. The full variable domain, with the rest looked up from reference TRBV18 and TRBJ1-6, is NAGVMQNPRHLVRRRGQEARLRCSPMKGHSHVYWYRQLPEEGLKFMVYLQKENIIDESGMPKERFSAEFPKEGPSILRIQQVVRGDSAAYFCASSPKGSSYNSPLHFGNGTRLTVT.

In this sample, this clonotype turned up a few times. V usage is TRBV2 and J usage is TRBJ2-2; 7 nucleotides align to TRBD1. After removal of 9 bases from V and 5 bases from J, the junction contained 6 bases not matched to a gene. Looked up from germline, CDR1 is SNHLY and CDR2 is FYNNEI. The CDR3 sequence is 13 residues long. The CDR3 DNA reads TGTGCCAGGTCGACGGGACAGACCGGGGAGCTGTTTTTT. This sequence encodes CARSTGQTGELFF.

This clonotype was seen once. The genes are TRBV6-1 and TRBJ2-6; TRBD1 aligns across 11 bases. This CDR3 has 17 amino acids. V was pared by 8 bases and J by 2 bases, with 8 bases of the junction left unmatched. Germline assignment: CDR1 MNHNS and CDR2 SASEGT. The CDR3 loop is CASVPRDRGTGANVLTF. DNA of the CDR3: TGTGCCAGCGTCCCCCGGGACAGGGGGACTGGGGCCAACGTCCTGACTTTC.

CDR3 protein: CASSDYGYTF. The CDR3 bases are TGTGCCAGTAGCGATTATGGCTACACCTTC. V and J are TRBV19 and TRBJ1-2; D gene uncertain. Per the germline V gene, CDR1 is LNHDA and CDR2 is SQIVND (reference sequence). The V end was cut by 6 bases, the J end by 5 bases, with 4 bases between. The length of the CDR3 is 10 residues.

The sample holds a few counts of this clonotype. The rearrangement links TRBV27 to TRBJ2-7; 11 bases are shared with TRBD1. Germline lookup yields CDR1 MNHEY and CDR2 SMNVEV (reference sequence). With 4 bases clipped from V and 6 bases from J, the junction kept 11 bases outside the gene matches. This CDR3 region has 16 residues. The CDR3 sequence is CASSSRTGQGVAEQYF. The CDR3 bases are TGTGCCAGCAGTTCCCGAACGGGACAGGGGGTAGCCGAGCAGTACTTC.

The chain couples TRBV5-1 to TRBJ2-5; D unresolved. Germline CDR1 and CDR2: SGHRS and YFSETQ. This CDR3 has 13 residues. Trimming removed 4 bases at V and 5 bases at J, with 12 bases between. In nucleotides, the CDR3 is TGCGCCAGCAGCGCCGGCAGAGCGGAGACCCAGTACTTC. Its protein product is CASSAGRAETQYF.

This clonotype is medium-sized by share. The gene calls are TRBV5-4 and TRBJ2-5; 11 nucleotides agree with TRBD2. V trimming: 5 bases; J trimming: 4 bases; junction bases outside the gene matches: 7. The CDR3 has 15 residues. Germline V lookup: CDR1 SGHNT, CDR2 YYREEE (reference sequence). The CDR3 here is CASSYLAGGGETQYF. CDR3 DNA: TGTGCCAGCAGTTATCTAGCGGGGGGCGGAGAGACCCAGTACTTC.

The genes are TRBV18 and TRBJ2-5, with unresolved D. The ends were cut back, 1 base at V and 5 bases at J, with 14 bases in the middle. Germline V lookup: CDR1 KGHSH, CDR2 LQKENI. The CDR3 sequence is 15 residues long. The CDR3 nucleotides read TGTGCCAGCTCACCACAGGCAGGAGACTGGGAGACCCAGTACTTC. Its translation is CASSPQAGDWETQYF. Complete variable domain (other parts from reference TRBV18 and TRBJ2-5): NAGVMQNPRHLVRRRGQEARLRCSPMKGHSHVYWYRQLPEEGLKFMVYLQKENIIDESGMPKERFSAEFPKEGPSILRIQQVVRGDSAAYFCASSPQAGDWETQYFGPGTRLLVL.

The J gene is TRBJ1-1, the V gene TRBV5-1; a weak D match, TRBD1 (5 bases). Germline-derived CDR1 and CDR2 are SGHRS and YFSETQ. V lost 7 bases to trimming and J lost 0 bases, with 16 bases between them. The length of the CDR3 is 15 residues. The chain's CDR3 is CASSRPGVMNTEAFF. In DNA form, the CDR3 reads TGCGCCAGCTCCCGGCCGGGGGTGATGAACACTGAAGCTTTCTTT. Full variable domain (missing parts from reference TRBV5-1 and TRBJ1-1): KAGVTQTPRYLIKTRGQQVTLSCSPISGHRSVSWYQQTPGQGLQFLFEYFSETQRNKGNFPGRFSGRQFSNSRSEMNVSTLELGDSALYLCASSRPGVMNTEAFFGQGTRLTVV.

This chain links TRBV5-1 with TRBJ1-2; TRBD1 might be the D (5 bases). The CDR3 consists of 14 residues. Trimming left V 0 bases short and J 7 bases short, with 13 bases between. Germline values: CDR1 SGHRS, CDR2 YFSETQ. The CDR3 loop reads CASSLAEGARGYTF. The CDR3 nucleotides read TGCGCCAGCAGCTTGGCCGAAGGGGCCCGTGGCTACACCTTC.

In this sample, this clonotype turned up a few times. Here the CDR3 reads CASSWGGQGRHYGYTF. CDR3 DNA: TGTGCCAGCAGCTGGGGAGGACAGGGGCGCCACTATGGCTACACCTTC. The chain joins TRBV27 to TRBJ1-2; 9 bases match TRBD1. The CDR3 is 16 residues long. V lost 6 bases and J lost 3; bases outside the gene matches: 11. Germline V gene data show CDR1 as MNHEY and CDR2 as SMNVEV (reference sequence).

This clonotype appeared a few times. The chain recombines TRBV6-1 with TRBJ2-7; 14 bases match TRBD2. CDR1 is MNHNS and CDR2 is SASEGT in the germline V gene. V lost 4 bases and J lost 4; bases outside the gene matches: 12. CDR3 size: 18 residues. The CDR3 is CASSGTSGGKNIEYEQYF. CDR3 nucleotides: TGTGCCAGCAGTGGGACTAGCGGGGGGAAAAACATAGAATACGAGCAGTACTTC.

The rearrangement joins TRBV6-1 to TRBJ1-1; D not resolved. CDR1 and CDR2 (germline): MNHNS, SASEGT. Trimming removed 0 bases at V and 10 bases at J, with 12 bases between. This CDR3 has 13 amino acids. The CDR3 region has the DNA TGTGCCAGCAGTGAAGCGGGATCCGTTACAGCTTTCTTT. It specifies CASSEAGSVTAFF.

The DNA for the CDR3 is TGTGCCAGCAGCTTACAGGACAGGGTGTATTCACCCCTCCACTTT. The encoded protein is CASSLQDRVYSPLHF. The rearrangement links TRBV7-8 to TRBJ1-6; 8 positions agree with TRBD1. Germline trimming cut 2 bases from V and 8 bases from J; bases unmatched to any gene: 5. The CDR3 loop spans 15 amino acids. CDR1 and CDR2 from the germline V gene are SGHVS and FQNEAQ.

This clonotype was recorded once. The chain joins TRBV7-2 to TRBJ2-1; 10 bases are shared with TRBD2. This CDR3 is 14 amino acids long. Germline V gene data show CDR1 as SGHTA and CDR2 as FQGNSA. V shed 3 bases and J 8 bases; nucleotides not matched to a gene: 4. Here the CDR3 DNA reads TGTGCCAGCAGCTTGGCCCTAGCGGGGGATGAGCAGTTCTTC. It translates to CASSLALAGDEQFF.

This clonotype was detected a few times. The chain couples TRBV7-8 to TRBJ2-1; no clear D gene. This CDR3 region has 17 residues. Between the trimmed V and J ends, which lost 3 bases and 0 bases, there was a span of 15 bases. Per germline, CDR1 SGHVS and CDR2 FQNEAQ. Written as DNA, the CDR3 is TGTGCCAGCAGCTTTATACGAGGCCAGAGCTCCTACAATGAGCAGTTCTTC. This sequence encodes CASSFIRGQSSYNEQFF.

CDR3 in amino acids: CAVTGLSYNEQFF. As DNA, the CDR3 is TGTGCCGTAACAGGGCTTTCCTACAATGAGCAGTTCTTC. The chain recombines TRBV6-1 with TRBJ2-1; possibly TRBD1 for D (6 bases). The CDR3 extends over 13 amino acids. Germline CDR1 reads MNHNS; CDR2 reads SASEGT. Trimming shortened V by 11 bases and J by 1 base, and 12 bases separated the two germline ends.

In DNA form, the CDR3 reads TGTGCCAGCGGGGGCTACACAGCTAACTATGGCTACACCTTC. It yields the protein CASGGYTANYGYTF. The V and J genes are TRBV2 and TRBJ1-2; D is perhaps TRBD1 (6 bases). CDR1 and CDR2 (germline): SNHLY, FYNNEI. V was trimmed by 8 bases and J by 0 bases, leaving 13 bases between them. The CDR3 has 14 amino acids.

CDR3: CASSPLATSAGGNNEQFF. DNA for the CDR3: TGCGCCAGCAGCCCCTTGGCTACTTCGGCGGGGGGGAACAATGAGCAGTTCTTC. This chain connects TRBV4-1 to TRBJ2-1; the match to TRBD2 covers 9 bases. Losses at the gene ends were 4 bases for V and 5 bases for J; bases not matched to a gene: 15. CDR1 is MGHRA, CDR2 YSYEKL, per germline. The CDR3 is 18 amino acids.

The chain has TRBV6-2 or TRBV6-3 and TRBJ1-2; TRBD1 matches at 11 bases. Germline CDR1 MNHEY, CDR2 SVGEGT. The junction had 7 bases not matched to a gene; V was cut back by 5 bases and J by 5 bases. CDR3 length: 15 residues. The CDR3 DNA reads as TGTGCCAGCAGTGCCGGGACAGGGGGATGGTATGGCTACACCTTC. It codes for CASSAGTGGWYGYTF.

This chain links TRBV15 with TRBJ2-6; D remains unclear. The CDR3 has 14 residues. The germline V and J ends were trimmed by 8 bases and 0 bases, with 8 bases remaining between them. Germline V gene lookup returns CDR1 LNHNV and CDR2 YYDKDF (reference sequence). The CDR3 loop is CATSLGSGANVLTF. Here the CDR3 DNA reads TGTGCCACCTCCCTTGGCTCTGGGGCCAACGTCCTGACTTTC.

This chain joins TRBV2 and TRBJ2-1; a weak D match, TRBD2 (5 bases). CDR1 and CDR2 (germline): SNHLY, FYNNEI. With 4 bases removed from V and 9 bases from J, the gap between germline ends came to 16 bases. This CDR3 region has 14 residues. Written as DNA, the CDR3 is TGTGCCAGCAGTGGCAGAGCACCGAGCGGTGAGCAGTTCTTC. Encoded protein: CASSGRAPSGEQFF.

The table lists this clonotype with a count of one. The chain is built from TRBV11-1 and TRBJ2-7; D is possibly TRBD2 (6 bases). With 4 bases removed from V and 0 bases from J, the gap between germline ends came to 16 bases. CDR3 length equals 16 residues. Germline V gene lookup returns CDR1 SGHAT and CDR2 FQDESV (reference sequence). The CDR3 coding sequence is TGTGCCAGCAGCTACGCCGGGACTTCCCGCTCCTACGAGCAGTACTTC. The encoded protein is CASSYAGTSRSYEQYF.

The J gene is TRBJ1-5, the V gene TRBV19; TRBD1 matches at 7 bases. Trimming took 7 bases from V and 4 from J; bases not matched to a gene: 7. CDR3 length equals 14 residues. Per the germline V gene, CDR1 is LNHDA and CDR2 is SQIVND (reference sequence). For the CDR3, the DNA is TGTGCCAGTACAGTCACAGGGGCAAATCAGCCCCAGCATTTT. Protein: CASTVTGANQPQHF.